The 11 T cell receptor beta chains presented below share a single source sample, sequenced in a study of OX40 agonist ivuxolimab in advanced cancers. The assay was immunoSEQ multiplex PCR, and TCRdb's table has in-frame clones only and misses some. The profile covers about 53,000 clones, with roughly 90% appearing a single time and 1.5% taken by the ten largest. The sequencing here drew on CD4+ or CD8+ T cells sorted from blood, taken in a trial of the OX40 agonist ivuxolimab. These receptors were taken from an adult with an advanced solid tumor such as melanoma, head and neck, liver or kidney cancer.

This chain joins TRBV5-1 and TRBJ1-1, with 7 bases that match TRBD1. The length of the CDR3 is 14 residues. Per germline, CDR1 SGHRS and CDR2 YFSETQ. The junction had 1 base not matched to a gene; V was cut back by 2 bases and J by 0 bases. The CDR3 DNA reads TGCGCCAGCAGCTTACAGGGGATGAACACTGAAGCTTTCTTT. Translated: CASSLQGMNTEAFF. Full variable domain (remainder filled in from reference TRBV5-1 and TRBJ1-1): KAGVTQTPRYLIKTRGQQVTLSCSPISGHRSVSWYQQTPGQGLQFLFEYFSETQRNKGNFPGRFSGRQFSNSRSEMNVSTLELGDSALYLCASSLQGMNTEAFFGQGTRLTVV.

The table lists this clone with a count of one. CDR3 in DNA: TGTGCCATCAGTGGGGGGATGGAGGGGTGGAATGAGCAGTTCTTC. As protein: CAISGGMEGWNEQFF. The chain couples TRBV10-3 to TRBJ2-1; weak D call: TRBD2 (6 bases). Trimming left V 4 bases short and J 7 bases short, with 17 bases between. CDR3 length equals 15 residues. Germline assignment: CDR1 ENHRY and CDR2 SYGVKD.

The DNA for the CDR3 is TGTGCCAGCAGTGAAGTGGGGGGGACCGCAGGGTTCTTC. Its protein product is CASSEVGGTAGFF. This rearrangement joins TRBV6-1 to TRBJ2-1; TRBD2 matches 7 bases. Germline V CDR1 and CDR2: MNHNS, SASEGT. V was pared by 1 base and J by 15 bases, with 9 bases of the junction left unmatched. CDR3 length: 13 residues.

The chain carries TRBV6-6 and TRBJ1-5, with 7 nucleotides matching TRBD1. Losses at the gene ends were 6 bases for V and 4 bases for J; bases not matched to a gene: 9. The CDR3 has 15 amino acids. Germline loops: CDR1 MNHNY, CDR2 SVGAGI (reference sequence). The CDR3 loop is CASRRDSTLNQPQHF. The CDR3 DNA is TGTGCCAGCAGAAGGGACAGCACACTTAATCAGCCCCAGCATTTT.

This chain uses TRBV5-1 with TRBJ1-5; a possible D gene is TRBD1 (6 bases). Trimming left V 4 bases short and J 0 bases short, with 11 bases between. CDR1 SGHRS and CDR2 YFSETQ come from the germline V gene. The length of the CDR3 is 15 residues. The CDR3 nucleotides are TGCGCCAGCAGCACTGGGGGCGGTAGCAATCAGCCCCAGCATTTT. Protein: CASSTGGGSNQPQHF.

The CDR3 nucleotides are TGTGCCAGCAGACCCACCGGGATATCCTATAATTCACCCCTCCACTTT. Amino acid sequence: CASRPTGISYNSPLHF. The V call is TRBV28, the J call TRBJ1-6; no clear D gene. V was clipped by 6 bases and J by 1 base, with 13 bases between them. Germline CDR1 reads MDHEN; CDR2 reads SYDVKM. The CDR3 is made up of 16 amino acids.

Written as DNA, the CDR3 is TGTGCCAGCAGTCCAGGGGGGGCTGAAGCTTTCTTT. Translating gives CASSPGGAEAFF. The chain combines TRBV7-9 with TRBJ1-1, with 7 bases that match TRBD1. The CDR3 has 12 residues. The J segment lost 6 bases and the V segment lost 6 bases, leaving 4 bases of the junction unmatched. CDR1 is SEHNR, CDR2 FQNEAQ, per germline (reference sequence).

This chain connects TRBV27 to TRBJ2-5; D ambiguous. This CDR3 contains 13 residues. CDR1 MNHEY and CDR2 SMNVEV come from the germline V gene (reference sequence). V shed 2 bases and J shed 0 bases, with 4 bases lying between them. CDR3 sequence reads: CASSLNNQETQYF. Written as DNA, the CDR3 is TGTGCCAGCAGTTTAAACAACCAAGAGACCCAGTACTTC.

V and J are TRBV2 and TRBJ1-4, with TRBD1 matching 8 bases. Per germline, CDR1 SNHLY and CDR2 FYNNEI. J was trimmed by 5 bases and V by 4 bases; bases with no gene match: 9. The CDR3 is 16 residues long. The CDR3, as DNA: TGTGCCAGCAGTGGGGCCGGACAGGGTCTAAATGAAAAACTGTTTTTT. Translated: CASSGAGQGLNEKLFF. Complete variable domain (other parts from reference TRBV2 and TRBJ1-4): EPEVTQTPSHQVTQMGQEVILRCVPISNHLYFYWYRQILGQKVEFLVSFYNNEISEKSEIFDDQFSVERPDGSNFTLKIRSTKLEDSAMYFCASSGAGQGLNEKLFFGSGTQLSVL.

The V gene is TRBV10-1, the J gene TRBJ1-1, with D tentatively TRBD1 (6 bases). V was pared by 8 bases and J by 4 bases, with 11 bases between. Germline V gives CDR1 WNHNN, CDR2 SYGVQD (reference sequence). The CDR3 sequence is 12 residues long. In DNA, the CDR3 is TGCGCCAGCCAGGGGTCCGGCACTGAAGCTTTCTTT. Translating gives CASQGSGTEAFF.

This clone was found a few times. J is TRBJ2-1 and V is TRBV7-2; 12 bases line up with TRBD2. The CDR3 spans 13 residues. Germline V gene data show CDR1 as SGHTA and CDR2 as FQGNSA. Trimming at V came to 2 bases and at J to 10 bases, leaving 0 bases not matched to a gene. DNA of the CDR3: TGTGCCAGCAGCTTAACTAGCGGGAGGGAGCAGTTCTTC. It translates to CASSLTSGREQFF. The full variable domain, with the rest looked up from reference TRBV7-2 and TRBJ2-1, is GAGVSQSPSNKVTEKGKDVELRCDPISGHTALYWYRQSLGQGLEFLIYFQGNSAPDKSGLPSDRFSAERTGGSVSTLTIQRTQQEDSAVYLCASSLTSGREQFFGPGTRLTVL.